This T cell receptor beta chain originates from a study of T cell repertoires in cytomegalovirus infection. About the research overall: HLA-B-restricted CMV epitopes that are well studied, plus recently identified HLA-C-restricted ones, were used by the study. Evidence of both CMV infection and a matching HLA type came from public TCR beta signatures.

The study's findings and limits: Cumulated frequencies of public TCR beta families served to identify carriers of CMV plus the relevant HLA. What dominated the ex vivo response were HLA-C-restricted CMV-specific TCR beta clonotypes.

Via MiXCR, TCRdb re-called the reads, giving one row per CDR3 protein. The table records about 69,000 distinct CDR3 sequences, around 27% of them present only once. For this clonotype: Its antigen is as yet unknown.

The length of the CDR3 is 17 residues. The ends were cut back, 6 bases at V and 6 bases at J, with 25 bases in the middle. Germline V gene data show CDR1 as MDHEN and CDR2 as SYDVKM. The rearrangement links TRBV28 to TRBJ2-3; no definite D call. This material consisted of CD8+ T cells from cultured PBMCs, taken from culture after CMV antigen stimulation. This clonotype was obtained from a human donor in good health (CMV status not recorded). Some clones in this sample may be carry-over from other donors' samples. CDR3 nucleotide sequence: TGTGCCAGCAGCAACAATCAAAGAGGCGCCAGGACGGATACGCAGTATTTT. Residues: CASSNNQRGARTDTQYF.